Below, 30 T cell receptor beta chains from the same sample are listed, as sequenced in a study of cytomegalovirus exposure and HLA in healthy donors. Use of 60 Vbeta and 13 Jbeta primers characterized the PCR. The data were produced by immunoSEQ multiplex PCR, yet TCRdb's version contains in-frame clones alone and is incomplete. The sample has approximately 120,000 clones, about 11% seen once. Sequenced material: PBMCs. Source of these receptors: a woman in her late teens or twenties in good health and CMV-seropositive.

This clone has more than one count but fewer than ten. V and J are TRBV5-6 and TRBJ2-5; D is perhaps TRBD2 (5 bases). The end of the DNA aligns better with TRBJ2-7, so the J call may be wrong. CDR1 is SGHDT and CDR2 is YYEEEE in the germline V gene. The CDR3 spans 14 residues. The CDR3, as DNA: TGTGCCAGCAGCTCAATCGAGCGGCCCTACGAGCAGTACTTC. It codes for CASSSIERPYEQYF.

The chain is built from TRBV10-3 and TRBJ2-1; D is perhaps TRBD2 (6 bases). V lost 5 bases and J 5 bases, leaving 7 bases between the germline ends. Germline-derived CDR1 and CDR2 are ENHRY and SYGVKD. This CDR3 has 12 amino acids. The CDR3 DNA reads as TGTGCCATCAGTCCTAGCGACAATGAGCAGTTCTTC. It translates to CAISPSDNEQFF.

The chain combines TRBV7-9 with TRBJ1-1, with TRBD1 as a possible D gene (6 bases). Germline V gene lookup returns CDR1 SEHNR and CDR2 FQNEAQ (reference sequence). The CDR3 is 13 residues long. V was pared by 4 bases and J by 7 bases, with 13 bases between. In nucleotides, the CDR3 is TGTGCCAGCAGCTACGTTCTGGGACATGAAGCTTTCTTT. It codes for CASSYVLGHEAFF.

This clone was observed a handful of times. The J gene is TRBJ1-1, the V gene TRBV27; weak D call: TRBD1 (5 bases). This CDR3 contains 15 residues. Germline V gene sequence: CDR1 MNHEY, CDR2 SMNVEV (reference sequence). V lost 3 bases and J lost 0, with 11 bases in between. CDR3 residues: CASSFTTAMNTEAFF. The CDR3 DNA follows: TGTGCCAGCAGTTTTACGACAGCTATGAACACTGAAGCTTTCTTT.

The chain uses TRBV15 and TRBJ2-5, with D possibly being TRBD2 (6 bases). Germline assignment: CDR1 LNHNV and CDR2 YYDKDF (reference sequence). With 6 bases removed from V and 5 bases from J, the gap between germline ends came to 19 bases. CDR3 length equals 15 residues. DNA of the CDR3: TGTGCCACCAGAATACGTGCGGGATCCTCGGAGACCCAGTACTTC. Protein: CATRIRAGSSETQYF.

The CDR3 sequence: CASSVSGTSSTDTQYF. The CDR3 coding sequence is TGTGCCAGCAGTGTCTCCGGGACTAGCTCCACAGATACGCAGTATTTT. The gene calls are TRBV7-3 and TRBJ2-3, with TRBD2 matching over 9 bases. V was clipped by 6 bases and J by 2 bases; unmatched bases: 9. The CDR3 runs to 16 residues. Germline V CDR1 and CDR2: SGHTA, FQGTGA.

In its sample, this clone was seen a few times. This chain uses TRBV7-9 with TRBJ2-5; D remains ambiguous. The CDR3 is 12 residues long. V dropped 3 bases and J dropped 5 bases, with 7 bases sitting between them. Germline lookup yields CDR1 SEHNR and CDR2 FQNEAQ (reference sequence). The CDR3 coding sequence is TGTGCCAGCAGCTTTGCTGCGGAGACCCAGTACTTC. Translated, it gives CASSFAAETQYF.

This clone was counted a few times. The V and J genes are TRBV19 and TRBJ1-2; D is undetermined. Germline loops: CDR1 LNHDA, CDR2 SQIVND (reference sequence). The CDR3 sequence is 15 residues long. The ends were cut back, 4 bases at V and 0 bases at J, with 12 bases in the middle. Here the CDR3 reads CASSTTSGANYGYTF. The DNA of the CDR3 is TGTGCCAGTAGTACCACATCCGGGGCTAACTATGGCTACACCTTC.

This clone has more than one count but fewer than ten. The chain couples TRBV27 to TRBJ2-1; TRBD1 agrees at 10 bases. Germline V gene sequence: CDR1 MNHEY, CDR2 SMNVEV (reference sequence). There are 14 residues in the CDR3. J was trimmed by 9 bases and V by 5 bases; bases with no gene match: 7. The CDR3 coding sequence is TGTGCCAGCAGTGGACAGGGGGAGAGTAGTGAGCAGTTCTTC. Translated: CASSGQGESSEQFF.

The sample holds a few counts of this clone. The CDR3 coding sequence is TGTGCCAGCAGCTTTGGCGCGGGGGCCAACTACGAGCAGTACTTC. Its translation is CASSFGAGANYEQYF. V is TRBV5-4 and J is TRBJ2-7, with a weak D call TRBD2 (7 bases). The CDR3 loop spans 15 amino acids. V was pared by 2 bases and J by 3 bases, with 15 bases between. CDR1 is SGHNT, CDR2 YYREEE, per germline (reference sequence). Complete variable domain (other parts from reference TRBV5-4 and TRBJ2-7): ETGVTQSPTHLIKTRGQQVTLRCSSQSGHNTVSWYQQALGQGPQFIFQYYREEENGRGNFPPRFSGLQFPNYSSELNVNALELDDSALYLCASSFGAGANYEQYFGPGTRLTVT.

V gene TRBV6-5 combines with J gene TRBJ2-3; 7 bases map to TRBD2. The J segment lost 7 bases and the V segment lost 4 bases, leaving 8 bases of the junction unmatched. The CDR3 covers 14 residues. CDR1 and CDR2 (germline): MNHEY, SVGAGI. DNA of the CDR3: TGTGCCAGCAGTTCCGGCGGGAGAATGAATACGCAGTATTTT. Translated: CASSSGGRMNTQYF.

This clone was found a few times. The CDR3 spells CASSLDPQAGTDEQFF. CDR3 DNA: TGTGCCAGCAGTTTAGATCCACAGGCGGGAACCGATGAGCAGTTCTTC. J is TRBJ2-1 and V is TRBV28, with D maybe TRBD2 (6 bases). The CDR3 has 16 amino acids. The germline CDR1 and CDR2 sequences are MDHEN and SYDVKM. Trimming took 2 bases from V and 8 from J, leaving 19 bases between them.

V and J are TRBV5-1 and TRBJ1-2; D is perhaps TRBD1 (6 bases). V was pared by 3 bases and J by 4 bases, with 10 bases between. The CDR3 length is 13 residues. CDR1 SGHRS and CDR2 YFSETQ come from the germline V gene. The CDR3 sequence: CASSSDSRYGYTF. The CDR3 DNA sequence: TGCGCCAGCAGCTCGGACAGCCGCTATGGCTACACCTTC.

The rearrangement links TRBV21-1 to TRBJ2-7; the D segment call TRBD2 is taken from the table without a DNA check. TRBV21-1 is recorded as a pseudogene. CDR3 length: 15 residues. The CDR3: CASSFSLAENYEQYF. For the CDR3, the DNA is TGTGCCAGCAGCTTTTCCCTAGCGGAGAATTACGAGCAGTACTTC.

A few counts support this clone. CDR3 DNA: TGCGCCAGCAGCTTGGGCGGAGACACTGAAGCTTTCTTT. It codes for CASSLGGDTEAFF. The J gene is TRBJ1-1, the V gene TRBV5-1; D is unclear. V was cut by 0 bases and J by 3 bases, with 6 bases left in between. This CDR3 contains 13 residues. CDR1 and CDR2 from the germline V gene are SGHRS and YFSETQ.

This clone was found a few times. The V and J genes are TRBV11-3 and TRBJ2-7; 7 bases agree with TRBD2. The CDR3 runs 13 residues. Germline V gives CDR1 SGHNT, CDR2 YENEEA. V shed 4 bases, J shed 3 bases, and the junction held 3 bases outside the gene matches. The CDR3 nucleotides are TGTGCCAGCAGCTCGGGACTAAACTACGAGCAGTACTTC. It codes for CASSSGLNYEQYF.

The chain has TRBV11-1 and TRBJ2-1, with TRBD2 matching 10 bases. Germline V gene data show CDR1 as SGHAT and CDR2 as FQDESV (reference sequence). The CDR3 is made up of 16 amino acids. Trimming removed 3 bases from V and 5 bases from J; junction bases left unmatched: 7. CDR3: CASSFPSGRRDNEQFF. DNA of the CDR3: TGTGCCAGCAGCTTCCCTAGCGGGAGACGCGACAATGAGCAGTTCTTC.

This clone was counted only a few times. The V call is TRBV10-3, the J call TRBJ1-2; 7 bases agree with TRBD1. CDR3 length equals 14 residues. With 6 bases clipped from V and 8 bases from J, the junction kept 12 bases outside the gene matches. From germline, CDR1 is ENHRY and CDR2 SYGVKD. The CDR3 sequence: CAIRGDSEVEGYTF. As DNA, the CDR3 is TGTGCCATCAGAGGGGACAGCGAGGTCGAAGGCTACACCTTC.

The V and J genes are TRBV30 and TRBJ1-5; D gene uncertain. Per germline, CDR1 GTSNPN and CDR2 SVGIG (reference sequence). V was pared by 3 bases and J by 9 bases, with 12 bases between. The CDR3 is made up of 12 amino acids. CDR3 nucleotide sequence: TGTGCCTGGAGGGGCGGAGCGGGGCCCCAGCATTTT. It yields the protein CAWRGGAGPQHF.

The chain combines TRBV11-3 with TRBJ2-7, with 10 bases fitting TRBD1. The CDR3 totals 14 residues. J lost 5 bases, V lost 4 bases, and 5 bases had no gene match. In germline, CDR1 is SGHNT, CDR2 YENEEA. The CDR3 coding sequence is TGTGCCAGCAGCTCCGGGACAGGGGATAACGAGCAGTACTTC. Protein: CASSSGTGDNEQYF.

The sample holds a few counts of this clone. The chain combines TRBV25-1 with TRBJ1-3; 9 nucleotides align to TRBD1. The CDR3 consists of 17 residues. The junction had 10 bases not matched to a gene; V was cut back by 5 bases and J by 2 bases. Germline lookup yields CDR1 MGHDK and CDR2 SYGVNS. The DNA of the CDR3 is TGTGCCAGCAGTCCGACCGGGACAGGGATGCCTGGAAACACCATATATTTT. Translating it yields CASSPTGTGMPGNTIYF.

This clone was seen only a few times. The V call is TRBV19, the J call TRBJ1-1; 10 bases agree with TRBD1. The CDR3 has 13 amino acids. Germline CDR1 reads LNHDA; CDR2 reads SQIVND (reference sequence). Trimming cost V 7 bases and J 7 bases; bases outside gene matches: 6. The CDR3 DNA follows: TGTGCCAGTAAAGAGCGGACAGGGGGTGAAGCTTTCTTT. As protein: CASKERTGGEAFF.

The chain combines TRBV6-1 with TRBJ1-1, with a weak D call TRBD1 (6 bases). Trimming took off 8 bases at V and 4 bases at J, with 17 bases between the two ends. The CDR3 length is 14 residues. Germline V gives CDR1 MNHNS, CDR2 SASEGT. The CDR3 nucleotides are TGTGCCAGCGTTCTGGGGGCGGTAGGCACTGAAGCTTTCTTT. It translates to CASVLGAVGTEAFF.

The chain carries TRBV6-5 and TRBJ1-6, with TRBD1 matching over 7 bases. CDR1 MNHEY and CDR2 SVGAGI come from the germline V gene. This CDR3 is 15 amino acids long. V gave up 2 bases and J gave up 5 bases; unmatched junction bases: 3. CDR3 region: CASSYRDRHNSPLHF. For the CDR3, the DNA is TGTGCCAGCAGTTACCGGGACAGACATAATTCACCCCTCCACTTT.

The rearrangement joins TRBV5-4 to TRBJ1-2; a possible D gene is TRBD1 (5 bases). Per germline, CDR1 SGHNT and CDR2 YYREEE (reference sequence). V gave up 5 bases and J gave up 2 bases, with 16 bases separating them. The CDR3 runs to 15 residues. The CDR3 DNA sequence: TGTGCCAGCAGTTTCACCGGACATTCCAACTATGGCTACACCTTC. Translating it yields CASSFTGHSNYGYTF.

This chain links TRBV2 with TRBJ2-1, with D possibly TRBD2 on 5 matching bases. V was trimmed by 4 bases and J by 9 bases, leaving 10 bases between them. The CDR3 is 12 amino acids. In germline, CDR1 is SNHLY, CDR2 FYNNEI. The CDR3 DNA sequence: TGTGCCAGCAGTGGCCTAGCCGGTGAGCAGTTCTTC. This gives the protein CASSGLAGEQFF.

This chain joins TRBV30 and TRBJ1-1; D unclear. The CDR3 contains 11 residues. Looked up from germline, CDR1 is GTSNPN and CDR2 is SVGIG (reference sequence). With 3 bases removed from V and 1 base from J, the gap between germline ends came to 3 bases. The CDR3 coding sequence is TGTGCCTGGAGCCGGAACACTGAAGCTTTCTTT. It yields the protein CAWSRNTEAFF. The full variable domain, rest sourced from reference TRBV30 and TRBJ1-1, is SQTIHQWPATLVQPVGSPLSLECTVEGTSNPNLYWYRQAAGRGLQLLFYSVGIGQISSEVPQNLSASRPQDRQFILSSKKLLLSDSGFYLCAWSRNTEAFFGQGTRLTVV.

The gene calls are TRBV19 and TRBJ1-4, with D uncertain. V gave up 5 bases and J gave up 4 bases, with 11 bases separating them. Per germline, CDR1 LNHDA and CDR2 SQIVND (reference sequence). The CDR3 extends over 14 amino acids. The CDR3 DNA reads TGTGCCAGTAGTCGGGGAACGGTTAATGAAAAACTGTTTTTT. This encodes CASSRGTVNEKLFF.

This clone was seen only a few times. CDR3 residues: CASSATSYEQYF. CDR3 DNA: TGTGCCAGCAGTGCAACTAGTTACGAGCAGTACTTC. The genes are TRBV2 and TRBJ2-7; a weak D match, TRBD2 (5 bases). Trimming cost V 4 bases and J 4 bases, with 8 bases left between them. The CDR3 consists of 12 residues. Germline lookup yields CDR1 SNHLY and CDR2 FYNNEI.

The DNA of the CDR3 is TGCGCCAGCAGCCAAGAGGAGTTGACAGATTATTCACCCCTCCACTTT. Protein sequence: CASSQEELTDYSPLHF. This chain links TRBV4-1 with TRBJ1-6, with D perhaps TRBD1 (5 bases). Trimming took 0 bases from V and 8 from J, leaving 14 bases between them. CDR1 is MGHRA and CDR2 is YSYEKL in the germline V gene. The CDR3 runs to 16 residues.